These 23 T cell receptor beta chains were sequenced from one sample in a study of metastatic and nonmetastatic thyroid tumors. Thyroid surgery was preceded by no treatment in any patient. TCRdb reassembled clones from the PCR reads with MiXCR. Among about 38,000 clones listed, 25% to 30% were seen once. Specimen: blood. All receptors come from a male donor with papillary thyroid cancer or a benign thyroid nodule (not recorded which). Some clones in this sample may be carry-over from other donors' samples.

The rearrangement links TRBV28 to TRBJ1-1, with D possibly TRBD1 on 5 matching bases. Per germline, CDR1 MDHEN and CDR2 SYDVKM. V gave up 2 bases and J gave up 3 bases, with 10 bases separating them. The CDR3 is 14 residues long. The CDR3, as DNA: TGTGCCAGCAGTTTAGTCGGGGGTTACACTGAAGCTTTCTTT. Translation gives CASSLVGGYTEAFF.

This clone has more than one count but fewer than ten. V usage is TRBV12-3 or TRBV12-4 and J usage is TRBJ2-1; 9 bases map to TRBD2. J was trimmed by 3 bases and V by 6 bases; bases with no gene match: 3. CDR3 size: 14 residues. The DNA of the CDR3 is TGTGCCAGCAGCCGTAGCGGGAGCTACAATGAGCAGTTCTTC. It encodes CASSRSGSYNEQFF.

This clone has ten or more counts. The rearrangement joins TRBV9 to TRBJ1-1, with D tentatively TRBD1 (5 bases). The CDR3 loop spans 15 amino acids. V was pared by 0 bases and J by 3 bases, with 12 bases between. In germline, CDR1 is SGDLS, CDR2 YYNGEE. CDR3 amino acids: CASSVGPGEDTEAFF. The CDR3 DNA sequence: TGTGCCAGCAGCGTAGGGCCGGGGGAGGACACTGAAGCTTTCTTT.

The genes are TRBV20-1 and TRBJ2-7; D gene uncertain. V dropped 6 bases and J dropped 2 bases, with 8 bases sitting between them. CDR1 and CDR2 from the germline V gene are DFQATT and SNEGSKA (reference sequence). The CDR3 totals 11 residues. The DNA for the CDR3 is TGCAGTGCGGCGCCAGCCTACGAGCAGTACTTC. Residues: CSAAPAYEQYF.

V usage is TRBV28 and J usage is TRBJ1-3; tentatively, D is TRBD1 (5 bases). Germline V lookup: CDR1 MDHEN, CDR2 SYDVKM. The CDR3 loop spans 17 amino acids. Between the trimmed V and J ends, which lost 1 base and 0 bases, there was a span of 13 bases. For the CDR3, the DNA is TGTGCCAGCAGTTTATTAGGTTTTCAGGGCTCTGGAAACACCATATATTTT. Translated: CASSLLGFQGSGNTIYF.

A note on this clone: At one end, the junction sequence differs from germline, possibly due to a read error. The chain combines TRBV6-2 or TRBV6-3 with TRBJ1-5, with D perhaps TRBD1 (6 bases). The germline V gene encodes CDR1 MNHEY and CDR2 SVGEGT. The CDR3 has 12 amino acids. The CDR3: CASSYYGQPQNF. The DNA of the CDR3 is TGTGCCAGCAGTTACTACGGACAGCCCCAGAATTTT.

The rearrangement uses TRBV7-9 and TRBJ2-5; D not resolved. V lost 1 base and J 6 bases, leaving 12 bases between the germline ends. Germline assignment: CDR1 SEHNR and CDR2 FQNEAQ (reference sequence). This CDR3 spans 14 amino acids. The CDR3 loop reads CASSLVVQVQTQYF. The CDR3, as DNA: TGTGCCAGCAGCTTAGTGGTTCAGGTCCAGACCCAGTACTTC.

Many counts were recorded for this clone. The gene calls are TRBV12-3 or TRBV12-4 and TRBJ1-3; D ambiguous. The CDR3 runs to 14 residues. Trimming shortened V by 3 bases and J by 0 bases, and 6 bases separated the two germline ends. The chain's CDR3 is CASSFTLSGNTIYF. As DNA, the CDR3 is TGTGCCAGCAGTTTTACCCTCTCTGGAAACACCATATATTTT.

This clone was detected only a few times. The chain uses TRBV15 and TRBJ2-1; D remains ambiguous. V lost 6 bases and J lost 10, with 13 bases in between. This CDR3 spans 12 amino acids. From germline, CDR1 is LNHNV and CDR2 YYDKDF (reference sequence). CDR3 DNA sequence: TGTGCCACCAGGGACGGCCTTGGGGAGCAGTTCTTC. The encoded protein is CATRDGLGEQFF.

V usage is TRBV28 and J usage is TRBJ2-7, with 7 bases fitting TRBD1. CDR3 length: 16 residues. The V segment lost 8 bases and the J segment 2 bases; nucleotides outside the gene matches: 15. In germline, CDR1 is MDHEN, CDR2 SYDVKM. CDR3 DNA sequence: TGTGCCAGCGGCGTGAGTGGGGCAGGGGGAACCTACGAGCAGTACTTC. This translates into CASGVSGAGGTYEQYF.

V and J are TRBV5-1 and TRBJ1-1; D not resolved. Deletions cut 3 bases from V and 1 base from J, with 10 bases between. The CDR3 covers 14 residues. Germline V gives CDR1 SGHRS, CDR2 YFSETQ. The CDR3 spells CASSSRTTNTEAFF. CDR3 nucleotides: TGCGCCAGCAGCTCGAGGACGACGAACACTGAAGCTTTCTTT.

This clone has only one observation. The V and J genes are TRBV7-2 and TRBJ2-3, with TRBD2 matching over 7 bases. Trimming at V came to 1 base and at J to 7 bases, leaving 8 bases not matched to a gene. The germline CDR1 and CDR2 sequences are SGHTA and FQGNSA. There are 15 residues in the CDR3. Written as DNA, the CDR3 is TGTGCCAGCAGCTTAGAGGGGAGGGTATCAAATACGCAGTATTTT. Translated, it gives CASSLEGRVSNTQYF.

The V and J genes are TRBV4-2 and TRBJ1-4; 7 bases match TRBD1. Germline V gene sequence: CDR1 LGHNA, CDR2 YNFKEQ. The CDR3 is 16 residues long. Trimming cost V 1 base and J 3 bases; bases outside gene matches: 5. The CDR3 DNA reads TGTGCCAGCAGCCAAGTCTTGGGACAGTCTAATGAAAAACTGTTTTTT. Translating it yields CASSQVLGQSNEKLFF.

The chain joins TRBV28 to TRBJ1-5; D is unclear. Germline V gene data show CDR1 as MDHEN and CDR2 as SYDVKM. Trimming took off 7 bases at V and 5 bases at J, with 12 bases between the two ends. This CDR3 region has 13 residues. In nucleotides, the CDR3 is TGTGCCAGCAATCCGGCCGTTGATCAGCCCCAGCATTTT. Translating gives CASNPAVDQPQHF.

On this clone itself: A much more abundant neighbour one base away suggests this may be a read error. Other nucleotide sequences in the sample specify the same CDR3. The chain uses TRBV7-6 and TRBJ2-1; D is uncertain. The CDR3 covers 16 residues. The germline V gene has CDR1 SGHVS and CDR2 FNYEAQ. The V and J ends lost 3 bases and 0 bases respectively, with 12 bases between them. CDR3 residues: CASSLDPPSSYNEQFF. The CDR3 DNA reads TGTGCCAGCAGCTTGGACCCTCCGAGCTCCTACAATGAGCAGTTCTTC.

This clone was recorded at least ten times. The chain uses TRBV19 and TRBJ1-5; the D gene is possibly TRBD1 (5 bases). Germline V lookup: CDR1 LNHDA, CDR2 SQIVND (reference sequence). CDR3 length: 14 residues. Trimming shortened V by 3 bases and J by 5 bases, and 11 bases separated the two germline ends. CDR3 sequence reads: CASSMGQRDQPQHF. The CDR3, as DNA: TGTGCCAGTAGTATGGGGCAGCGCGATCAGCCCCAGCATTTT.

Regarding this clone: A read error may be the cause here, since a much bigger clone is one base away. The V gene is TRBV5-4, the J gene TRBJ2-7, with TRBD2 as a possible D gene (5 bases). The CDR3 sequence is 13 residues long. Germline loops: CDR1 SGHNT, CDR2 YYREEE (reference sequence). The CDR3 DNA sequence: TGTTCCAGCAGCCTGGCGGGCGGCAGGGAGCAGTACTTC. Its protein product is CSSSLAGGREQYF.

Points on this clone: The CDR3 ends on some other residue instead of the conserved phenylalanine or tryptophan, so this is likely a read error. The CDR3 sequence: CSASQGTSQPQHL. DNA for the CDR3: TGCAGTGCTAGTCAGGGGACGAGTCAGCCCCAGCATCTT. The gene calls are TRBV20-1 and TRBJ1-5, with D tentatively TRBD1 (6 bases). This CDR3 has 13 amino acids. Germline loops: CDR1 DFQATT, CDR2 SNEGSKA (reference sequence). V was pared by 3 bases and J by 6 bases, with 12 bases between.

This sequence joins TRBV5-8 and TRBJ1-2, with unresolved D. Germline V lookup: CDR1 SGHTS, CDR2 YDEGEE. The CDR3 covers 15 residues. V was shortened by 3 bases and J by 8 bases, with 20 bases between the two germline ends. CDR3 DNA: TGTGCCAGCAGCTCGTCCCCACGAGGGCTGTTGGGCTACACCTTC. Translation: CASSSSPRGLLGYTF.

The CDR3 sequence: CASSLGAGVYGYTF. CDR3 coding DNA: TGTGCCAGCAGCTTAGGCGCAGGGGTCTATGGCTACACCTTC. V usage is TRBV7-9 and J usage is TRBJ1-2, with a weak D call TRBD1 (6 bases). The V gene's germline CDR1 is SEHNR and CDR2 FQNEAQ (reference sequence). The CDR3 has 14 amino acids. Trimming pared 1 base from V and 4 bases from J, leaving 10 bases between. The entire variable domain, with the rest obtained from reference TRBV7-9 and TRBJ1-2, is as follows: DTGVSQNPRHKITKRGQNVTFRCDPISEHNRLYWYRQTLGQGPEFLTYFQNEAQLEKSRLLSDRFSAERPKGSFSTLEIQRTEQGDSAMYLCASSLGAGVYGYTFGSGTRLTVV.

The chain is built from TRBV18 and TRBJ1-2; the match to TRBD1 covers 9 bases. The ends lost 3 bases at V and 6 bases at J; junction bases unmatched: 2. The CDR3 spans 13 residues. Looked up from germline, CDR1 is KGHSH and CDR2 is LQKENI. This CDR3 reads CASSPGTGNGYTF. The CDR3 region has the DNA TGTGCCAGCTCACCGGGGACAGGGAATGGCTACACCTTC.

This clone occurred many times. V usage is TRBV9 and J usage is TRBJ2-1; a possible D gene is TRBD2 (5 bases). Germline CDR1 SGDLS, CDR2 YYNGEE. The V gene lost 0 bases and the J gene lost 4 bases, with 14 bases spanning the gap. The CDR3 is 16 residues long. The CDR3 sequence is CASSVGSGGPYNEQFF. Here the CDR3 DNA reads TGTGCCAGCAGCGTAGGTTCCGGAGGTCCGTACAATGAGCAGTTCTTC.

This clone was found a few times. V gene TRBV6-1 combines with J gene TRBJ2-3; the match to TRBD2 covers 15 bases. J gave up 5 bases and V 7 bases, and 7 bases lay outside the gene matches. The CDR3 is made up of 16 amino acids. Germline V gene data show CDR1 as MNHNS and CDR2 as SASEGT. The CDR3 DNA is TGTGCCAGCATGGGAAGGACTAGCGGGAGGGGAGATACGCAGTATTTT. Translated: CASMGRTSGRGDTQYF.